These T cell receptor beta chains were read from a single sample in a study of CD8 T cells in ankylosing spondylitis. TCRdb re-analysed the 5' RACE reads in MiXCR, keeping a single row per CDR3 protein. The sample contains 150,000 or so distinct CDR3 sequences, approximately 10% of which appear only once. Sequencing was done on a sample of blood, either unsorted or a sorted T cell fraction (not recorded which). Source of these receptors: a female donor with ankylosing spondylitis or in good health (not recorded which). Each CDR3 is given with its conserved first and last residue. D genes are given only for firm matches. Clone size, where shown, is once, few, many, or a class for clones that have expanded.

j_call d_call v_call clone_size cdr3_nt cdr3_aa
TRBJ2-7 - TRBV12-3/TRBV12-4 many TGTGCCAGCAGATCTCAGGGGTTCTACGAGCAGTACTTC CASRSQGFYEQYF
TRBJ2-5 TRBD2 TRBV7-2 few TGTGCCAGCAGCTTAGTTCAGCGGGAGGGCCAAGAGACCCAGTACTTC CASSLVQREGQETQYF
TRBJ2-5 - TRBV15 many TGTGCCACCAGCAGAGATGCGGAGACCCAGTACTTC CATSRDAETQYF
TRBJ1-5 - TRBV6-4 - TGTGCCAGCAGTGTCAGGGCGGCTTCCCAGCATTTT CASSVRAASQHF
TRBJ2-1 TRBD1 TRBV5-8 - TGTGCCAACTACAGGGGGCCCGACAATGAGCAGTTCTTC CANYRGPDNEQFF
TRBJ2-3 TRBD2 TRBV19 many TGTGCCAGTAGTATAGATGGACTAGCGGGCACAGATACGCAGTATTTT CASSIDGLAGTDTQYF
TRBJ2-7 - TRBV7-7 - TGTGCTAGCAGCTGTTGTGGGGGTAGAATCTACGAGCAGTACTTC CASSCCGGRIYEQYF
TRBJ1-6 - TRBV4-3 many TGCGCCAGCAGCCCAACAGGTCTCGCCTCCTATAATTCACCCCTCCACTTT CASSPTGLASYNSPLHF
TRBJ1-4 TRBD1 TRBV2 - TGTGCCAGCAGCGGGACAGGGGACGTAAAACTGTTTTTT CASSGTGDVKLFF
TRBJ2-3 TRBD1 TRBV27 once TGTGCCAGCAGTTCCTCTCCGGTCAGGACAGGGATATATACGCAGTATTTT CASSSSPVRTGIYTQYF
TRBJ1-5 - TRBV27 - TGTGCCAGCAGTTTATTGGGGAACAATCAGCCCCAGCATTTT CASSLLGNNQPQHF
TRBJ2-1 TRBD2 TRBV7-6 few TGTGCCAGCAGCGGGAGGACTAGCGGGAGTTCTAGGGGAAATGAGCAGTTCTTC CASSGRTSGSSRGNEQFF
TRBJ2-7 - TRBV12-3/TRBV12-4 many TGTGCCAGCAGTTTAGACCCTCCCTACACCTACGAGCAGTACTTC CASSLDPPYTYEQYF
TRBJ1-1 - TRBV29-1 - TGCAGCGTTGAGGGAGGGGCTGAAGCTTTCTTT CSVEGGAEAFF
TRBJ2-7 - TRBV19 - TGTGCCAGTAGTATAGGGGGACGGCCCTACGAGCAGTACTTC CASSIGGRPYEQYF
TRBJ1-4 - TRBV7-2 many TGTGCCAGCAGCTTAAGACGACTCAATGAAAAACTGTTTTTT CASSLRRLNEKLFF
TRBJ2-3 - TRBV29-1 few TGCAGCGTTGAGGTGGAGGGTTCCCCCACAGATACGCAGTATTTT CSVEVEGSPTDTQYF
TRBJ2-3 TRBD1 TRBV29-1 few TGCAGCGGGGGTGAGACAGGGTTCACAGATACGCAGTATTTT CSGGETGFTDTQYF
TRBJ1-5 - TRBV5-1 many TGCGCCAGCAGAAGAGACAGGAATAGCAATCAGCCCCAGCATTTT CASRRDRNSNQPQHF
TRBJ2-3 - TRBV9 few TGTGCCAGCAGCGTAGGAGTAGCGGACACAGATACGCAGTATTTT CASSVGVADTDTQYF
TRBJ1-1 - TRBV2 many TGTGCCAGCAGTGAAAGTCCAGGACACACTGAAGCTTTCTTT CASSESPGHTEAFF
TRBJ2-3 - TRBV6-5 few TGTGCCAGCGGTTTACAGGGCACAGATACGCAGTATTTT CASGLQGTDTQYF
TRBJ2-7 TRBD1 TRBV7-9 - TGTGCCAGCAGCTTAGGACAGGGGGGACGCTACGAGCAGTACTTC CASSLGQGGRYEQYF
TRBJ2-7 TRBD2 TRBV15 few TGTGCCACCAGCAGAGCGGCTAGCGGGAGAGCGTACGAGCAGTACTTC CATSRAASGRAYEQYF
TRBJ2-1 - TRBV7-9 few TGTGCCAGCAAAGACAGTCTATACAATGAGCAGTTCTTC CASKDSLYNEQFF
TRBJ2-7 TRBD1 TRBV20-1 few TGCAGTGCTAGAGTCAACAGGGGTACGGGCTACGAGCAGTACTTC CSARVNRGTGYEQYF
TRBJ2-7 - TRBV7-9 many TGTGCCAGCAGCTTATCAGCTGCCGAGCAGTACTTC CASSLSAAEQYF
TRBJ1-1 - TRBV19 few TGTGCCAGTAGTATTAGCGGACAGATGAACACTGAAGCTTTCTTT CASSISGQMNTEAFF
TRBJ1-2 - TRBV9 few TGTGCCAGCAGCGTATTCCCGGGGGGTGATGGCTACACCTTC CASSVFPGGDGYTF